The source of this TCR beta chain is a study of read filtering for tumor transcriptome and immune sequencing (dated by TCRdb to the early 2020s). Broadly, across the study: The cohort was composed of about 16 male and approximately 15 female patients, with a mean age of about 65 years and an age range of roughly 47 to 80. Whole-transcriptome libraries were prepared with the TruSeq RNA Access Library Prep Kit after DNase treatment. By revised international staging, roughly 8 patients were R-ISS I, about 15 were R-ISS II and more than five were R-ISS III. The study compared TCR repertoires from targeted immune repertoire sequencing and bulk whole-transcriptome sequencing run on the same bone marrow samples. TCR-region mapped reads per sample ranged from about 4.05 to 10.27 million with IR-seq versus only about 80 to 1,300 with RNA-seq. One main goal was a read-filtering strategy for immune repertoire data, in particular deciding whether clonotypes backed by only one read should be removed.

Bone marrow was sampled from every patient at the time of active disease. Ficoll-Hypaque density gradient centrifugation was used to isolate bone marrow mononuclear cells. Myeloma plasma cells were removed and CD138-negative cells were obtained by negative selection following labeling with CD138 magnetic microbeads on a MACS separator. The purity of the isolated cells was checked by flow cytometry with CD138 antibodies on an Attune NxT. Total RNA was extracted using TRIzol reagent and was quantified on a NanoDrop spectrophotometer. For each patient, the CD138-negative bone marrow sample underwent paired RNA-seq and IR-seq. Broader findings and caveats from the paper: The correlation between IR-seq and RNA-seq shared clonotype proportions was increased by removal of single-read clonotypes. IR-seq captured clonotypes at much higher depth and more reliably than RNA-seq, and smaller IR-seq throughput sufficed to identify most shared clonotypes. The sorted CD138-negative fraction was a mixed bone marrow immune population, not purified T cells. In IR-seq, approximately 80% of clonotypes but 3.5% to 4% of total reads were represented by single-read clonotypes, whereas in RNA-seq, 65% to 75% of clonotypes and almost 45% of reads were represented by single-read clonotypes.

There are a few counts of this clonotype. No cognate antigen has been identified for it. Base qualities are missing; no much larger clone stands one base away. Including the terminal cysteine and phenylalanine, the CDR3 comprises 15 residues. The kept DNA is CDR3 alone, 45 bases in frame from the first base. The junction shows trimming of 4 bases on V and 0 bases on J, plus 10 bases between the germline ends. The germline V gene (reference sequence) provides CDR1 LGHDT and CDR2 YNNKEL. TCR libraries were constructed from approximately 360 ng RNA using the Immunoverse kit, and molecular barcoded adaptors covering alpha/delta and beta/gamma chains were employed. TCR library preparation was performed with the same RNA that was used for transcriptome sequencing. An Illumina HiSeq 4000 with 2 x 150 cycles was used to sequence the TCR libraries. In the paper's pipeline: Using MiXCR, which included quality filtering and error correction, TCR reads were aligned to human V, D, J and C references and then assembled into CDR3 clonotypes. Clonotype counts and gene usage diversity were analyzed with the tcR package in R. Raw mapping reads were checked after the RNA-seq reads had been mapped by STAR aligner version 2.5.3a onto the human GRCh37 genome. To test the effect of sequencing depth on detected clonotypes, IR-seq fastq files were randomly downsampled using Seqtk 1.3. The raw public reads went through TCRdb reprocessing: fastp at Q25, MiXCR clone calling, in-frame beta chains kept. For every CDR3 protein sequence, its rows merge into one entry that carries the most common genes and DNA. TCRdb's processing, not the study's, gives the V and J calls here. The table for this sample lists about 130,000 distinct CDR3 sequences; under 15% of them were counted only once. The leading ten clones occupy approximately 10% of the sample.

The V gene is TRBV3-1 and the J gene is TRBJ1-3; no D gene call is confident. The sequencing sample was made of a population of CD138-negative cells sorted from bone marrow. What this sample's cell subset or site label stands for: bone marrow mononuclear cells depleted of CD138+ plasma/myeloma cells by negative magnetic selection. This clonotype was sampled from a donor aged 40 or over with multiple myeloma. The sequenced DNA is TGTGCCAGCAGCCGCGAAACTAGCTCTGGAAACACCATATATTTT. The translation is CASSRETSSGNTIYF. The CDR3 plus the reference TRBV3-1 and TRBJ1-3 genes for the other parts give the full variable domain: DTAVSQTPKYLVTQMGNDKSIKCEQNLGHDTMYWYKQDSKKFLKIMFSYNNKELIINETVPNRFSPKSPDKAHLNLHINSLELGDSAVYFCASSRETSSGNTIYFGEGSWLTVV.